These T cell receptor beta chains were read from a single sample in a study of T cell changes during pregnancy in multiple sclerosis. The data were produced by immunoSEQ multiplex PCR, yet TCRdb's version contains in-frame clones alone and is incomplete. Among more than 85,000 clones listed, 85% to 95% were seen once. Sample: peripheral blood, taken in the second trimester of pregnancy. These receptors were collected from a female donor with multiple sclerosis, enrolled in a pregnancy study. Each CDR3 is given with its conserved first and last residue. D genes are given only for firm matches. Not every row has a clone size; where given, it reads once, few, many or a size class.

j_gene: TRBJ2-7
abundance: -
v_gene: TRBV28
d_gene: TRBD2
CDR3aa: CAAGGASYEQYF
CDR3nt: TGTGCCGCGGGGGGAGCTTCCTACGAGCAGTACTTC

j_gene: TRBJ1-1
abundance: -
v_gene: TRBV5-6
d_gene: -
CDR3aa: CASNRRGGVGTEAFF
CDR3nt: TGTGCCAGCAACAGGCGGGGGGGCGTCGGCACTGAAGCTTTCTTT

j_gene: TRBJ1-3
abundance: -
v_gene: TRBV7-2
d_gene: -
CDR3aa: CASSPSTGFAGNTIYF
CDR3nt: TGTGCCAGCAGCCCATCTACAGGGTTCGCTGGAAACACCATATATTTT

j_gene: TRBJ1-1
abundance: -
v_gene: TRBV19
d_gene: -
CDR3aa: CASSTGRTMNTEAFF
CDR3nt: TGTGCCAGTAGTACAGGACGGACTATGAACACTGAAGCTTTCTTT

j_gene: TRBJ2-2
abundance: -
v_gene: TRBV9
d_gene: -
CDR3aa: CASSASSPGANTGELFF
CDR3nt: TGTGCCAGCAGCGCCTCCTCGCCGGGGGCGAACACCGGGGAGCTGTTTTTT

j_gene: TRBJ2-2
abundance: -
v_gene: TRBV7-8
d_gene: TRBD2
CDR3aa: CASSLGAGGGTGELFF
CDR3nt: TGTGCCAGCAGCTTAGGAGCGGGGGGGGGCACCGGGGAGCTGTTTTTT

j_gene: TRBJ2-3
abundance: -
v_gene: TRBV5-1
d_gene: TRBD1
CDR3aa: CASSLGTGSDTQYF
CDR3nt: TGCGCCAGCAGCTTGGGGACAGGGTCCGATACGCAGTATTTT

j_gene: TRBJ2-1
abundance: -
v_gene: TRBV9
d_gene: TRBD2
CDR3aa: CASSVGGGPLGEQFF
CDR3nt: TGTGCCAGCAGCGTAGGGGGAGGGCCCCTAGGGGAGCAGTTCTTC

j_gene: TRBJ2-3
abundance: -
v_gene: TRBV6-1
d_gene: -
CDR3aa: CASSSLYTQYF
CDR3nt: TGTGCCAGCAGCTCTCTTTATACGCAGTATTTT

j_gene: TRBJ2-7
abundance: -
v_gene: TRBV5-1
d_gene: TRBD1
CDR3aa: CASSFRGPSYEQYF
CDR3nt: TGCGCCAGCAGCTTTAGGGGGCCCTCCTACGAGCAGTACTTC

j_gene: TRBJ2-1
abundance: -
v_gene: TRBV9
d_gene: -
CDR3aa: CASSAGVHYNEQFF
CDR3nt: TGTGCCAGCAGCGCGGGGGTCCACTACAATGAGCAGTTCTTC

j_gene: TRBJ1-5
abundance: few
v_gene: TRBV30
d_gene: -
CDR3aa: CAWGSGGYQPQHF
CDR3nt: TGTGCCTGGGGGTCGGGCGGGTATCAGCCCCAGCATTTT

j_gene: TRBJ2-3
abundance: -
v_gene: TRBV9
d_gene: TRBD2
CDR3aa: CASSSSSGGTDTQYF
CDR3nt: TGTGCCAGCAGCTCATCTAGCGGGGGTACAGATACGCAGTATTTT

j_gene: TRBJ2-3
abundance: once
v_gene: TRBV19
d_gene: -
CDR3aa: CASSKGYAVSTDTQYF
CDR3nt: TGTGCCAGTAGTAAGGGGTACGCCGTAAGCACAGATACGCAGTATTTT

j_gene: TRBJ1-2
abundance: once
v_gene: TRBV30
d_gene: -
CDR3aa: CAWSGGEGYGYTF
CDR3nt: TGTGCCTGGAGTGGGGGGGAGGGGTATGGCTACACCTTC

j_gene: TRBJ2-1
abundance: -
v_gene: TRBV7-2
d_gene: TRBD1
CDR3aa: CASSLVHRQGSYNEQFF
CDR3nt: TGTGCCAGCAGCTTAGTACACAGACAGGGATCCTACAATGAGCAGTTCTTC

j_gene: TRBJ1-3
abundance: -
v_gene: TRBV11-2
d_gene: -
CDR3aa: CASSRLRSGNTIYF
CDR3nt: TGTGCCAGCAGCCGACTGCGCTCTGGAAACACCATATATTTT

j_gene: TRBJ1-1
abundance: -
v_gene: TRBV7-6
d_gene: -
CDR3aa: CASSLVHGRESAFF
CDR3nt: TGTGCCAGCAGCTTAGTTCACGGGCGGGAGTCGGCTTTCTTT

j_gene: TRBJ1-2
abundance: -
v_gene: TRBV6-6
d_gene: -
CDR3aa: CASSPNRVNSYTF
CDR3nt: TGTGCCAGCAGCCCGAACAGGGTTAATAGCTACACCTTC

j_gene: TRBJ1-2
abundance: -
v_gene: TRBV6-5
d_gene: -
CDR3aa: CASSYMRGNYGYTF
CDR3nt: TGTGCCAGCAGTTACATGCGGGGAAACTATGGCTACACCTTC

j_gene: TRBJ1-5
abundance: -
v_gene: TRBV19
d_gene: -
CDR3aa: CASSIQSYSNQPQHF
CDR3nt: TGTGCCAGTAGTATACAGTCTTATAGCAATCAGCCCCAGCATTTT

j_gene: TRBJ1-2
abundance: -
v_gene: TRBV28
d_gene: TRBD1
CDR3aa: CASNRDSLPRNEYGYTF
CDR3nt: TGTGCCAGCAACCGGGACAGCCTTCCGCGGAACGAATATGGCTACACCTTC

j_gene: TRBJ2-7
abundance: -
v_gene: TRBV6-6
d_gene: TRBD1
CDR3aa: CASSFAFQGASEQYF
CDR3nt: TGTGCCAGCAGTTTTGCGTTTCAGGGGGCCTCCGAGCAGTACTTC

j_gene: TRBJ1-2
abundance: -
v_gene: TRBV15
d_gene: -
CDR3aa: CATSASGGYGYTF
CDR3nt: TGTGCCACCAGCGCGAGTGGCGGCTATGGCTACACCTTC

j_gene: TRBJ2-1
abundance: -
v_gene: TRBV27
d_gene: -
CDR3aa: CASSFAGGTYYDEQFF
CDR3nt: TGTGCCAGCAGTTTTGCAGGGGGGACCTACTACGATGAGCAGTTCTTC

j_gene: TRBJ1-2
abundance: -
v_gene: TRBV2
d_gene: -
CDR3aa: CASRGVDYGYTF
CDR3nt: TGTGCCAGCAGAGGAGTGGACTATGGCTACACCTTC

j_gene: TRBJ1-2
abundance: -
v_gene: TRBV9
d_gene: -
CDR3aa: CASSVQGHDGYTF
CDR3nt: TGTGCCAGCAGCGTACAGGGACACGATGGCTACACCTTC

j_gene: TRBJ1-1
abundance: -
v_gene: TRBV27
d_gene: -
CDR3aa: CASFSATEAFF
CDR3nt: TGTGCCAGCTTCAGCGCCACTGAAGCTTTCTTT

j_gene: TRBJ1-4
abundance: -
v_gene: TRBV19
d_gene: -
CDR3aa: CASSIRGTTNEKLFF
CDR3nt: TGTGCCAGTAGTATCCGGGGAACAACTAATGAAAAACTGTTTTTT

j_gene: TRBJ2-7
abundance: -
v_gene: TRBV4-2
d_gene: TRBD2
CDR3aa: CASSRSGGNPYEQYF
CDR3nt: TGTGCCAGCAGCCGTAGCGGGGGAAACCCCTACGAGCAGTACTTC

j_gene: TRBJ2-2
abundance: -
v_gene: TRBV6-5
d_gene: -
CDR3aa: CASSYSIRSNTGELFF
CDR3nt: TGTGCCAGCAGTTACTCGATTCGGTCGAACACCGGGGAGCTGTTTTTT

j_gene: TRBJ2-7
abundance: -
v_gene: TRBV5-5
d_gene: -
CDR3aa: CASSLGPRLVSYEQYF
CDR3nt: TGTGCCAGCAGCTTGGGTCCCAGGTTGGTCTCCTACGAGCAGTACTTC

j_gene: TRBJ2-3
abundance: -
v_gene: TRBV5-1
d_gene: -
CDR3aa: CASSLAQRLGMMRQYF
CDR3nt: TGCGCCAGCAGCTTGGCCCAGAGACTAGGGATGATGAGGCAGTATTTT

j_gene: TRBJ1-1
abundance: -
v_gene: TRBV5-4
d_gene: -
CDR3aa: CASSLDIYTEAFF
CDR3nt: TGTGCCAGCAGCTTGGATATATACACTGAAGCTTTCTTT

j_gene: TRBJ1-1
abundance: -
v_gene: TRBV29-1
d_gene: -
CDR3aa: CSVEDRGRGYGTEAFF
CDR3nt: TGCAGCGTTGAAGATCGTGGCAGGGGATACGGCACTGAAGCTTTCTTT

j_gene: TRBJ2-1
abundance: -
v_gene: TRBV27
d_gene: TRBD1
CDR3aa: CATGGMGQGVGYEQFF
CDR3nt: TGTGCCACGGGGGGAATGGGACAGGGGGTAGGCTATGAGCAGTTCTTC

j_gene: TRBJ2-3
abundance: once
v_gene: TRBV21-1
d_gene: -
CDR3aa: CASSKVGTSGNTDTQYF
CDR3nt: TGTGCCAGCAGCAAAGTCGGAACTAGCGGGAACACAGATACGCAGTATTTT

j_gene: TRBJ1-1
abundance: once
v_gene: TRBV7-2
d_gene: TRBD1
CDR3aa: CASAEQGDTEAFF
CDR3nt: TGTGCCAGCGCCGAGCAGGGGGACACTGAAGCTTTCTTT

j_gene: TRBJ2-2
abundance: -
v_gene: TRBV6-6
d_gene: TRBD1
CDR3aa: CASSKGTAGELFF
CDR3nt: TGTGCCAGCAGTAAGGGGACAGCCGGGGAGCTGTTTTTT

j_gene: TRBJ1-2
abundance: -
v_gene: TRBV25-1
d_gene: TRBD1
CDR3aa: CASSEPGQGNYGYTF
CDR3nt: TGTGCCAGCAGTGAACCGGGACAGGGGAACTATGGCTACACCTTC